Each of the 25 T cell receptor beta chains below was sequenced from the same sample in a study of read filtering for tumor transcriptome and immune sequencing. From around 0.4 ug of RNA, a library with molecular barcoded alpha/delta and beta/gamma adaptors was made. MiXCR was run by TCRdb on the reads, yielding one entry per CDR3 protein. The sample lists over 40,000 distinct CDR3 sequences, roughly 12% occurring once. Material for sequencing was a population of CD138-negative cells sorted from bone marrow. All receptors derive from a donor aged 40 or older with multiple myeloma.

This clonotype has a handful of counts. Possible read error: a much larger clone is one base away. The V gene is TRBV13, the J gene TRBJ2-3; the match to TRBD2 covers 12 bases. The CDR3 has 16 residues. From germline, CDR1 is PRHDT and CDR2 FYEKMQ (reference sequence). V lost 5 bases and J lost 6; bases outside the gene matches: 9. CDR3 sequence reads: CASSPRLAGVVDTQYF. The CDR3 DNA follows: TGTGCCAGCAGCCCTCGACTAGCGGGAGTGGTGGATACGCAGTATTTT.

This clonotype was seen repeatedly, ten times or more. The rearrangement uses TRBV27 and TRBJ1-5; TRBD1 is a possible D gene (5 bases). Germline CDR1 is MNHEY and CDR2 is SMNVEV (reference sequence). The CDR3 totals 14 residues. Deletions cut 2 bases from V and 3 bases from J, with 8 bases between. This chain's CDR3 is CASSLVGANQPQHF. CDR3 DNA: TGTGCCAGCAGTTTAGTTGGGGCCAATCAGCCCCAGCATTTT.

In this sample, this clonotype turned up many times. The chain is built from TRBV29-1 and TRBJ2-5; D is uncertain. V was pared by 4 bases and J by 4 bases, with 13 bases between. The CDR3 spans 13 residues. Germline V gene sequence: CDR1 SQVTM, CDR2 ANQGSEA. This CDR3 reads CSVAQKLRETQYF. CDR3 bases: TGCAGCGTTGCCCAAAAGTTAAGAGAGACCCAGTACTTC.

This clonotype was seen at least ten times. The chain has TRBV5-1 and TRBJ2-2, with no clear D. Germline V gene lookup returns CDR1 SGHRS and CDR2 YFSETQ. V dropped 4 bases and J dropped 0 bases, with 10 bases sitting between them. This CDR3 contains 15 residues. CDR3 in DNA: TGCGCCAGCAGCCCCTGGGTAGCGAACACCGGGGAGCTGTTTTTT. Translating gives CASSPWVANTGELFF. Filled out from reference TRBV5-1 and TRBJ2-2, the complete variable domain reads KAGVTQTPRYLIKTRGQQVTLSCSPISGHRSVSWYQQTPGQGLQFLFEYFSETQRNKGNFPGRFSGRQFSNSRSEMNVSTLELGDSALYLCASSPWVANTGELFFGEGSRLTVL.

As to this clonotype: This may come from a read error, since a much larger clone is one base off. The rearrangement joins TRBV19 to TRBJ2-2, with 13 bases aligning to TRBD2. CDR1 and CDR2 (germline): LNHDA, SQIVND (reference sequence). This CDR3 is 16 amino acids long. CDR3 DNA: TGTGCCAGTAGTACGAGGACTAGCGGGAGAGTCGGGGAGCTGTCTTTT. Translated: CASSTRTSGRVGELSF.

The rearrangement joins TRBV6-4 to TRBJ1-1; perhaps TRBD1 as D (5 bases). Germline-derived CDR1 and CDR2 are MRHNA and SNTAGT. V lost 7 bases and J 5 bases, leaving 11 bases between the germline ends. This CDR3 is 12 amino acids long. In DNA form, the CDR3 reads TGTGCCAGCATCGGGGGGGAGACTGAAGCTTTCTTT. Protein sequence: CASIGGETEAFF.

Turning to this clonotype: A much bigger clone sits one base away, suggesting this may be a read error. J is TRBJ2-1 and V is TRBV6-2 or TRBV6-3, with 10 bases aligning to TRBD2. Germline CDR1 reads MNHEY; CDR2 reads SVGEGT. The CDR3 spans 16 residues. CDR3 amino acids: CASSEEGLARYNVQFF. The CDR3 nucleotides read TGTGCCAGCAGTGAAGAGGGACTAGCGCGCTACAATGTGCAGTTCTTC.

As concerns this clonotype: This may stem from a read error, because a much larger clone lies one nucleotide away. The rearrangement uses TRBV7-9 and TRBJ2-7; 8 bases map to TRBD2. Germline values: CDR1 SEHNR, CDR2 FQNEAQ (reference sequence). Losses at the gene ends were 5 bases for V and 0 bases for J; bases not matched to a gene: 9. The CDR3 contains 16 residues. CDR3 DNA sequence: TGTGCCAGCAGCGGGAATGACGGGAGGGTCTCCTACGAGCAGTACTTC. Translation gives CASSGNDGRVSYEQYF.

The chain joins TRBV6-1 to TRBJ1-2; 7 positions agree with TRBD1. Germline V gene data show CDR1 as MNHNS and CDR2 as SASEGT. The CDR3 covers 16 residues. Trimming at V came to 7 bases and at J to 0 bases, leaving 11 bases not matched to a gene. The CDR3 protein is CASTWTGLETNYGYTF. DNA for the CDR3: TGTGCCAGCACGTGGACAGGACTTGAAACTAACTATGGCTACACCTTC.

This clonotype showed up many times. V usage is TRBV18 and J usage is TRBJ2-6; 12 positions agree with TRBD2. The germline gives CDR1 KGHSH, CDR2 LQKENI. J was trimmed by 1 base and V by 6 bases; bases with no gene match: 13. The length of the CDR3 is 20 residues. DNA of the CDR3: TGTGCCAGCTCGCGCACCGGGACTAGCGGGTACATTTCTGGGGCCAACGTCCTGACTTTC. This sequence encodes CASSRTGTSGYISGANVLTF.

In this sample, this clonotype turned up many times. This chain connects TRBV19 to TRBJ1-5; D possibly corresponds to TRBD1 (5 bases). The germline V gene has CDR1 LNHDA and CDR2 SQIVND (reference sequence). This CDR3 comprises 15 residues. Trimming took 6 bases from V and 0 from J, leaving 12 bases between them. The CDR3 sequence is CASSMGQYSNQPQHF. The CDR3 DNA reads as TGTGCCAGTAGCATGGGGCAGTATAGCAATCAGCCCCAGCATTTT.

The sample holds many counts of this clonotype. The chain couples TRBV7-8 to TRBJ2-2; D remains unclear. Between the trimmed V and J ends, which lost 3 bases and 7 bases, there was a span of 3 bases. The length of the CDR3 is 11 residues. Germline V gene data show CDR1 as SGHVS and CDR2 as FQNEAQ. CDR3 sequence reads: CASSFRGELFF. CDR3 bases: TGTGCCAGCAGCTTCCGCGGGGAGCTGTTTTTT.

This clonotype has at least ten counts. The V and J genes are TRBV6-1 and TRBJ2-5, with TRBD2 identical over 9 bases. The CDR3 has 15 amino acids. V gave up 3 bases and J gave up 4 bases; unmatched junction bases: 6. Germline V gene lookup returns CDR1 MNHNS and CDR2 SASEGT. The CDR3 sequence is CASSEAGGVGETQYF. The CDR3 coding sequence is TGTGCCAGCAGTGAGGCGGGAGGGGTGGGAGAGACCCAGTACTTC.

This clonotype was seen at least ten times. The chain has TRBV7-3 and TRBJ2-1, with TRBD2 matching 8 bases. In germline, CDR1 is SGHTA, CDR2 FQGTGA. CDR3 size: 15 residues. J gave up 7 bases and V 4 bases, and 9 bases lay outside the gene matches. CDR3 bases: TGTGCCAGCAGCTCAAACGGGAGGGCCAAAAATGAGCAGTTCTTC. Its protein is CASSSNGRAKNEQFF.

At least ten counts were recorded for this clonotype. The CDR3 nucleotides are TGCGCCAGCAGCCCCCCGGAGGGGTCGCCGTTCTTC. Protein sequence: CASSPPEGSPFF. The chain recombines TRBV5-1 with TRBJ2-1, with a weak D call TRBD2 (6 bases). V shed 4 bases and J shed 15 bases, with 17 bases lying between them. CDR3 length: 12 residues. Germline lookup yields CDR1 SGHRS and CDR2 YFSETQ.

This clonotype appeared many times. As DNA, the CDR3 is TGTGCCTGGAGTAGCAGCTCCGGGGAGCTGTTTTTT. Translated, it gives CAWSSSSGELFF. The chain is built from TRBV30 and TRBJ2-2, with no clear D. CDR3 length: 12 residues. CDR1 is GTSNPN and CDR2 is SVGIG in the germline V gene (reference sequence). V lost 2 bases to trimming and J lost 6 bases, with 7 bases between them. Variable domain in full (rest from reference TRBV30 and TRBJ2-2): SQTIHQWPATLVQPVGSPLSLECTVEGTSNPNLYWYRQAAGRGLQLLFYSVGIGQISSEVPQNLSASRPQDRQFILSSKKLLLSDSGFYLCAWSSSSGELFFGEGSRLTVL.

In its sample, this clonotype was seen many times. This sequence joins TRBV12-3 or TRBV12-4 and TRBJ1-5; the D is unclear. The CDR3 spans 13 residues. The V end lost 6 bases, the J end lost 8 bases, and 14 bases lay between the germline ends. The CDR3, as DNA: TGTGCCAGCAGCCGAGAAGGTGGCGAGCCCCAGCATTTT. It specifies CASSREGGEPQHF.

Concerning this clonotype itself: This may stem from a read error, because a much larger clone lies one nucleotide away. The chain carries TRBV20-1 and TRBJ2-2; no definite D call. CDR3 length equals 14 residues. V was clipped by 4 bases and J by 6 bases, with 15 bases between them. In germline, CDR1 is DFQATT, CDR2 SNEGSKA (reference sequence). The CDR3 protein is CSATTSKHAGELFF. CDR3 coding DNA: TGCAGTGCTACCACGAGTAAACACGCCGGGGAGCTGTTTTTT.

By its share, this clonotype is medium-sized. The V and J genes are TRBV4-1 and TRBJ2-1; either TRBD1 or TRBD2 may fit D (5 bases each). Per the germline V gene, CDR1 is MGHRA and CDR2 is YSYEKL. The V and J ends lost 3 bases and 5 bases respectively, with 17 bases between them. The CDR3 sequence is 16 residues long. CDR3 protein: CASSQGPPPQDNEQFF. CDR3 nucleotides: TGCGCCAGCAGCCAGGGACCCCCGCCCCAAGACAATGAGCAGTTCTTC.

A single count supports this clonotype. The chain uses TRBV7-6 and TRBJ1-4; 8 positions match TRBD1. The V segment lost 2 bases and the J segment 3 bases; nucleotides outside the gene matches: 2. Germline values: CDR1 SGHVS, CDR2 FNYEAQ. This CDR3 contains 15 residues. CDR3 residues: CASSLQGAANEKLFF. CDR3 nucleotides: TGTGCCAGCAGCTTACAGGGGGCTGCTAATGAAAAACTGTTTTTT.

This clonotype came up a few times. This sequence may be a read error, since a much larger clone differs from it by one base. The V call is TRBV5-1, the J call TRBJ2-7, with D uncertain. The CDR3 sequence is 11 residues long. Looked up from germline, CDR1 is SGHRS and CDR2 is YFSETQ. CDR3 sequence reads: CAGSLADEQYF. The CDR3 coding sequence is TGCGCCGGCAGCTTGGCCGACGAGCAGTACTTC.

To note about this clonotype: Given a much more abundant clone one base away, this may be a read error. This chain uses TRBV5-1 with TRBJ2-1, with D unclear. The length of the CDR3 is 13 residues. Germline CDR1 is SGHRS and CDR2 is YFSETQ. The CDR3 here is CASSSLTYNAQFF. For the CDR3, the DNA is TGCGCCAGCAGCTCATTGACGTACAATGCGCAGTTCTTC.

This clonotype was recorded at least ten times. V gene TRBV20-1 combines with J gene TRBJ2-6; unclear D gene. The ends were cut back, 3 bases at V and 0 bases at J, with 6 bases in the middle. The CDR3 length is 14 residues. The germline CDR1 and CDR2 sequences are DFQATT and SNEGSKA (reference sequence). This CDR3 reads CSASPASGANVLTF. In nucleotides, the CDR3 is TGCAGTGCTAGCCCGGCCTCTGGGGCCAACGTCCTGACTTTC.

This clonotype was picked up many times. The rearrangement links TRBV24-1 to TRBJ1-5; possible D gene TRBD1, 6 bases. The CDR3 totals 16 residues. CDR1 and CDR2 (germline): KGHDR, SFDVKD. V dropped 2 bases and J dropped 9 bases, with 19 bases sitting between them. The CDR3 loop reads CATSDSRGERDRPQHF. CDR3 nucleotides: TGTGCCACCAGTGATTCGAGGGGGGAGAGGGATCGGCCCCAGCATTTT.

This chain joins TRBV4-1 and TRBJ2-1; 8 nucleotides align to TRBD1. V dropped 3 bases and J dropped 4; count of bases not matched to a gene: 8. Germline V gives CDR1 MGHRA, CDR2 YSYEKL. This CDR3 has 16 residues. The CDR3 coding sequence is TGCGCCAGCAGCCACTTAGGCACAGGGGGATACAATGAGCAGTTCTTC. Protein product: CASSHLGTGGYNEQFF.